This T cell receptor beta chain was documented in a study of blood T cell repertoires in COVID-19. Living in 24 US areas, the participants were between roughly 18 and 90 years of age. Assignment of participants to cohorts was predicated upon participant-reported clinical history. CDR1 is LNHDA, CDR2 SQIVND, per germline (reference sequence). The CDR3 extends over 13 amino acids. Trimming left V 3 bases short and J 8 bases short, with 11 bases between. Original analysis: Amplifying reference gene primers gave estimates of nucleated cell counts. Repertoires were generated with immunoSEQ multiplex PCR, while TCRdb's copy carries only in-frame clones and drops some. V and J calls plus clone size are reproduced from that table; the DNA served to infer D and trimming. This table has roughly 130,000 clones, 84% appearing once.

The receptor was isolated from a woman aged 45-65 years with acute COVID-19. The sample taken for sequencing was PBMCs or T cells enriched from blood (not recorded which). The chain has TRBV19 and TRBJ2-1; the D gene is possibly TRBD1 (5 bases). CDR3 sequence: CASSIRRAYEQFF. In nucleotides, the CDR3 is TGTGCCAGTAGTATTCGCAGGGCCTATGAGCAGTTCTTC.